Described below is a single T cell receptor (beta chain) sequence and its context. The antigen is undetermined. PCR used 60 Vbeta primers and 13 Jbeta primers. The method was immunoSEQ multiplex PCR; TCRdb's version includes in-frame clones alone and lacks a portion of them. The data show approximately 190,000 clones, with approximately 84% seen just once and 4.5% to 7.5% held by the top ten. V was pared by 8 bases and J by 5 bases, with 12 bases between. Looked up from germline, CDR1 is SQVTM and CDR2 is ANQGSEA. There are 11 residues in the CDR3. The data derive from a study of cytomegalovirus exposure and HLA in healthy donors. Study-wide results and limits: Clonal expansion, a later analysis showed, was greater in HLA-associated TCR beta chains than in equally common others. As was reported, the classifier diagnosed cytomegalovirus status with high specificity and sensitivity. Analyzed later, association rates of TCRs varied across HLA loci, with DRB1 most and HLA-C fewest.

The TCR comes from a woman aged 25 to 39 in good health and CMV-seropositive. The rearrangement uses TRBV29-1 and TRBJ1-2; D is undetermined. Sequencing input: PBMCs. The CDR3 loop is CSFRSLYGYTF. CDR3 nucleotide sequence: TGCAGCTTCCGAAGCCTTTATGGCTACACCTTC.